A single T cell receptor (beta chain) is shown here with its context. This clone's antigen is unknown. Base qualities were left out, and no much larger clone turns up one base away. These data belong to a study of blood T cell repertoires in COVID-19 (dated by TCRdb to about 2020). Regarding the study in general: Samples covering the acute and convalescent phases of COVID-19 were provided by collaborators in the United States, Italy and Spain. The material from the prospective study consisted of cDNA or gDNA derived from T cells, B-cell-depleted T cells, or PBMCs. The dataset comprised deeply sampled blood TCRbeta repertoires from subjects exposed to, actively infected with, or recovered from COVID-19. The repertoires were made available in a free public database intended to serve as a resource for research on the immune response to SARS-CoV-2. Samples came from the ongoing ImmuneRACE study (first 160 participants) plus 1,254 subjects from 6 global collaborators. The sample metadata nearly always contained a de-identified subject ID, COVID-19 status, age in years and sex. Where available, HLA class I and class II types were obtained from metadata supplied by the sample provider rather than from assay-based typing. Study-wide findings and limitations: The amount of clinical and demographic metadata varied by source and participant and was provided uncurated.

Germline trimming: 1 base from V, 4 bases from J; junction bases outside gene matches: 15. Measured from the cysteine to the phenylalanine, the CDR3 is 18 residues long. Only the CDR3 part of the read is kept: 54 bases, read in frame from the first base. CDR1 SEHNR and CDR2 FQNEAQ were looked up in the germline V gene (reference sequence). Whole blood was collected in K2EDTA tubes by collaborating institutions according to the institutions' own protocols. For TCRbeta analysis, collaborators shipped samples in one of three forms: frozen whole blood, isolated PBMCs, or DNA extracted from either of those sample types. TCRbeta CDR3 regions were amplified from genomic DNA using the immunoSEQ Assay, a bias-controlled multiplex PCR. Turning to the authors' computational methods: Within the assay, amplification of reference gene primers was used to estimate how many nucleated cells each sample contained. To quantify the absolute abundance of each unique TCRbeta CDR3 rearrangement, sequence reads were collapsed and filtered. For each sample, productive Simpson clonality was calculated by taking the square root of Simpson's diversity index across productive rearrangements. Imported from immuneACCESS, the table was reduced by TCRdb to in-frame sequences with V and J called. These copies leave out some clones; in studies compared against another copy, an unresolved V gene accounts for under half, and the cause of the remainder is not known. V and J calls and clone size come straight from that table; D and trimming were deduced from the DNA. The sample records roughly 35,000 clones, 80% of which are singletons. Around 29% of the sample is held by the ten biggest clonotypes.

The sample taken for sequencing was peripheral blood. This receptor was obtained from an elderly man with acute or convalescent COVID-19. The rearrangement joined TRBV7-9 to TRBJ2-5; TRBD1 agrees with 7 junctional bases. The CDR3 corresponds to CASSLGRLRQGLGETQYF. The sequenced DNA is TGTGCCAGCAGCTTAGGGCGGCTGAGACAGGGATTAGGAGAGACCCAGTACTTC.